This TCR beta chain was sequenced in a study of lymphopenia after photon versus proton radiotherapy. V trimming: 6 bases; J trimming: 4 bases; junction bases outside the gene matches: 4. Germline V CDR1 and CDR2: KGHSH, LQKENI. The CDR3 is 13 residues long. This table comes from immunoSEQ multiplex PCR, and its TCRdb copy is limited to in-frame clones, with some not included. Of 55,000 to 75,000 clones in the sample, approximately 91% are singletons; the top ten hold less than 3.5%. The source is a woman aged 70-85 years with pancreatic cancer. Source: peripheral blood, taken from a patient treated with photon-based radiotherapy. This sequence joins TRBV18 and TRBJ2-5, with 8 bases matching TRBD1. CDR3 sequence reads: CASSYGTGETQYF. The CDR3 DNA follows: TGTGCCAGCTCCTACGGGACAGGAGAGACCCAGTACTTC.